Shown below are 10 T cell receptor beta chains from a single sample sequenced in a study of CD8+ T cells in alopecia areata. Extraction of RNA preceded its reverse transcription into cDNA, which served as the sequencing template. Using immunoSEQ multiplex PCR, the repertoire was profiled, and TCRdb retains in-frame clones only, with some absent. The profile shows around 190,000 clones, around 56% of them singletons. Treatment described: oral pan-JAK inhibitor, 5-10 mg twice daily. The source material was CD4+ T cells sorted from blood, sampled at week 4, from a patient treated with tofacitinib. The receptors come from a human donor with alopecia areata.

The J gene is TRBJ1-1, the V gene TRBV21-1. TRBV21-1 counts as a pseudogene. The CDR3 sequence is 15 residues long. The CDR3 DNA reads as TGTGCCAGCAGCAAAGCTCCACCCGAGGGGACTGAAGCTTTCTTT. Its protein is CASSKAPPEGTEAFF.

The rearrangement uses TRBV4-2 and TRBJ2-5; 12 bases agree with TRBD2. Germline CDR1 is LGHNA and CDR2 is YNFKEQ. CDR3 length equals 16 residues. After removal of 2 bases from V and 5 bases from J, the junction contained 6 bases not matched to a gene. CDR3 in DNA: TGTGCCAGCAGCCAACGACTAGCGGGAGAGGGTGAGACCCAGTACTTC. It codes for CASSQRLAGEGETQYF.

The table lists this clone with a few counts. The chain is built from TRBV20-1 and TRBJ1-1; unclear D gene. V lost 2 bases to trimming and J lost 7 bases, with 8 bases between them. This CDR3 contains 11 residues. Per the germline V gene, CDR1 is DFQATT and CDR2 is SNEGSKA (reference sequence). This chain's CDR3 is CSARTEGEAFF. Here the CDR3 DNA reads TGCAGTGCTAGAACCGAGGGTGAAGCTTTCTTT.

This sequence joins TRBV9 and TRBJ1-5; D uncertain. The V gene's germline CDR1 is SGDLS and CDR2 YYNGEE. V was pared by 0 bases and J by 7 bases, with 14 bases between. The length of the CDR3 is 15 residues. The CDR3 spells CASSVGLSRGQPQHF. The DNA for the CDR3 is TGTGCCAGCAGCGTAGGGCTCTCGCGGGGACAGCCCCAGCATTTT.

This clone was seen more than once but under ten times. CDR3 protein: CSVEIFVRSTHYEQYF. In DNA, the CDR3 is TGCAGCGTTGAAATCTTCGTCAGGTCCACCCACTACGAGCAGTACTTC. This chain joins TRBV29-1 and TRBJ2-7; no reliable D call. The CDR3 totals 16 residues. Germline CDR1 and CDR2: SQVTM and ANQGSEA. Trimming took 2 bases from V and 3 from J, leaving 20 bases between them.

The CDR3 nucleotides read TGCGCCAGCAGCCGGGGACAGGGGAATATCGATGAGCAGTTCTTC. Its translation: CASSRGQGNIDEQFF. The chain combines TRBV4-1 with TRBJ2-1, with 10 bases fitting TRBD1. CDR1 MGHRA and CDR2 YSYEKL come from the germline V gene. The CDR3 is made up of 15 amino acids. Losses at the gene ends were 4 bases for V and 8 bases for J; bases not matched to a gene: 8.

This sequence joins TRBV23-1 and TRBJ2-7; D possibly corresponds to TRBD1 (5 bases). TRBV23-1 is sorted into the ORF group, with uncertain function. V was clipped by 4 bases and J by 1 base, with 14 bases between them. The CDR3 is 15 residues long. The CDR3: CASSLTQGSSYEQYF. The CDR3 DNA follows: TGCGCCAGCAGTCTCACCCAGGGATCATCCTACGAGCAGTACTTC.

The J gene is TRBJ2-3, the V gene TRBV29-1; D is possibly TRBD2 (5 bases). Germline values: CDR1 SQVTM, CDR2 ANQGSEA. V was pared by 7 bases and J by 2 bases, with 10 bases between. This CDR3 comprises 12 residues. CDR3 region: CSAGLATDTQYF. The CDR3 bases are TGCAGCGCCGGACTGGCCACAGATACGCAGTATTTT.

This chain joins TRBV30 and TRBJ1-5, with TRBD1 as a possible D gene (6 bases). Germline CDR1 is GTSNPN and CDR2 is SVGIG (reference sequence). The V end lost 1 base, the J end lost 4 bases, and 11 bases lay between the germline ends. CDR3 length: 14 amino acids. The CDR3 DNA reads TGTGCCTGGAGTGATGGACAGATAAATCAGCCCCAGCATTTT. Its translation is CAWSDGQINQPQHF.

The V gene is TRBV5-1, the J gene TRBJ2-5, with D possibly being TRBD1 or TRBD2 (5 bases each). V lost 4 bases and J 2 bases, leaving 12 bases between the germline ends. CDR3 size: 14 residues. Per the germline V gene, CDR1 is SGHRS and CDR2 is YFSETQ. The CDR3 DNA reads TGCGCCAGCAGCCCGGGGACCAGACAAGAGACCCAGTACTTC. As protein: CASSPGTRQETQYF.